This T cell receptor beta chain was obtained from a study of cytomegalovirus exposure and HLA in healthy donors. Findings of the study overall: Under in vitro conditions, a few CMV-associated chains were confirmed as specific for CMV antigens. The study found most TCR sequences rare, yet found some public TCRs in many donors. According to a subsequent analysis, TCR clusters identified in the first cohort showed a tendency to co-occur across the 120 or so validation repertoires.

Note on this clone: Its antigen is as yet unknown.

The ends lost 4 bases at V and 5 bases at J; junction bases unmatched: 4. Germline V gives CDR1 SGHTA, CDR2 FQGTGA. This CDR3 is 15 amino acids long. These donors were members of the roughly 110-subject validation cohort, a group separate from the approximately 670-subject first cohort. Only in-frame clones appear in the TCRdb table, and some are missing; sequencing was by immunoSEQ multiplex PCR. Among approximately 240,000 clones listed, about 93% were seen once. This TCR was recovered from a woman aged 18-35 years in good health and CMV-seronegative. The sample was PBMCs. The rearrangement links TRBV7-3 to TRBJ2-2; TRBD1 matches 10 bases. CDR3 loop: CASSWGQGLTGELFF. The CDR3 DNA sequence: TGTGCCAGCAGCTGGGGACAGGGGCTAACCGGGGAGCTGTTTTTT.